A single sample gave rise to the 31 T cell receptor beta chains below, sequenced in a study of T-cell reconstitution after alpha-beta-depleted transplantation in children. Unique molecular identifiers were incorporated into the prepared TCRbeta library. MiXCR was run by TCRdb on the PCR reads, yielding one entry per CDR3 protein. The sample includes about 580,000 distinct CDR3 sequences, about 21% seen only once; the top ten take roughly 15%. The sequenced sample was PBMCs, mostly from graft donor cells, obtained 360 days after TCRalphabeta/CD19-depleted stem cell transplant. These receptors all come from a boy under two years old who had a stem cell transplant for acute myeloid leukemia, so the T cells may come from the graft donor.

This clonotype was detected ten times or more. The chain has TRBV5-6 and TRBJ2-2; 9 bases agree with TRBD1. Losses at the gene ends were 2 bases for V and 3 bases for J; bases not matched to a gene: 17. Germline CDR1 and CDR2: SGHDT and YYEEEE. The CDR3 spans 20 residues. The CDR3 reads CASSFLSGTGPRRDTGELFF. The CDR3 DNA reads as TGTGCCAGCAGCTTCCTTTCCGGGACAGGGCCCCGCAGGGACACCGGGGAGCTGTTTTTT. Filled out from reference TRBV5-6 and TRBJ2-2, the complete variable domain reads DAGVTQSPTHLIKTRGQQVTLRCSPKSGHDTVSWYQQALGQGPQFIFQYYEEEERQRGNFPDRFSGHQFPNYSSELNVNALLLGDSALYLCASSFLSGTGPRRDTGELFFGEGSRLTVL.

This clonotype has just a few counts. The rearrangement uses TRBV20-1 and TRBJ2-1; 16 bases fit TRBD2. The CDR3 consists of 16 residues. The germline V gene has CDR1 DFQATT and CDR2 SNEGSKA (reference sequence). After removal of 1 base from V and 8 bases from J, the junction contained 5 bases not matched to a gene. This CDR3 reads CSARAGTSGGAYEQFF. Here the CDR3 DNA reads TGCAGTGCTAGAGCCGGGACTAGCGGGGGGGCATATGAGCAGTTCTTC.

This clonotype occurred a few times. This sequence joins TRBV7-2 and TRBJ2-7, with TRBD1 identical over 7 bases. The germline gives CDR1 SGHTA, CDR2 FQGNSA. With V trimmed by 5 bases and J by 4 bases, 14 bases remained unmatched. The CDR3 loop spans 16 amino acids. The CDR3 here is CASSPATKGAGYEQYF. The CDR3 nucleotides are TGTGCCAGCAGCCCAGCGACCAAGGGGGCCGGGTACGAGCAGTACTTC.

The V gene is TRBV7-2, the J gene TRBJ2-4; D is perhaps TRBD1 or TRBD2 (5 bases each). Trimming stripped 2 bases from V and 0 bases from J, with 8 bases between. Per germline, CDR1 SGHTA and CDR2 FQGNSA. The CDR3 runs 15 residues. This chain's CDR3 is CASSLTGTAKNIQYF. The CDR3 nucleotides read TGTGCCAGCAGCTTAACCGGGACAGCCAAAAACATTCAGTACTTC.

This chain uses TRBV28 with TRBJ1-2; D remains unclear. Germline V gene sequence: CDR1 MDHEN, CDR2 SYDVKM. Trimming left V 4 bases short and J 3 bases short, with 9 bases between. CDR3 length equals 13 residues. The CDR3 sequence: CASSSDPYYGYTF. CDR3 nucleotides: TGTGCCAGCAGTTCGGATCCGTACTATGGCTACACCTTC.

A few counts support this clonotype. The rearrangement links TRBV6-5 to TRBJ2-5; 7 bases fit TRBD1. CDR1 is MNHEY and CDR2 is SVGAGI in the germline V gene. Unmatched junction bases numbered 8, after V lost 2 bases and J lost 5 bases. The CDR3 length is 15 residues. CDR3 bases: TGTGCCAGCAGTTACCCGCAGGGGGTTGCGGAGACCCAGTACTTC. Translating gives CASSYPQGVAETQYF.

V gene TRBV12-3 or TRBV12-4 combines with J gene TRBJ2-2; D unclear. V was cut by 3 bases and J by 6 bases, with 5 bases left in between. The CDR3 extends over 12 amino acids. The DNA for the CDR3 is TGTGCCAGCAGTTTTAGTTCCGGGGAGCTGTTTTTT. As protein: CASSFSSGELFF.

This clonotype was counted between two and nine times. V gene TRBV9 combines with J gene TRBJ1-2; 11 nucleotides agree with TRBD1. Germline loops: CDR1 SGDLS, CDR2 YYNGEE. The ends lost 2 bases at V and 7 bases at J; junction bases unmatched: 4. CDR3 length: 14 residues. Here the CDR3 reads CASSVDRGLSGYTF. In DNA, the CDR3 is TGTGCCAGCAGCGTGGACAGGGGGCTGAGTGGCTACACCTTC.

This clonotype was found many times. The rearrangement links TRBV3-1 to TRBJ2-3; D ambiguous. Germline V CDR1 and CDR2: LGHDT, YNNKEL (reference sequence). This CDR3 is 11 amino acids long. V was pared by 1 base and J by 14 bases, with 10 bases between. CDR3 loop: CASSQAQQRYF. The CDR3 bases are TGTGCCAGCAGCCAAGCCCAGCAGAGGTATTTT.

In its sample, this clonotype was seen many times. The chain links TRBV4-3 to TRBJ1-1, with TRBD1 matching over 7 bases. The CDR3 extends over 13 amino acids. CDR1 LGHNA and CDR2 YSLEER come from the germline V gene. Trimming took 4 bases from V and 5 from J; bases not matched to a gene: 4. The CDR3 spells CASSRTGVTEAFF. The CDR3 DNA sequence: TGCGCCAGCAGCCGGACAGGCGTTACTGAAGCTTTCTTT.

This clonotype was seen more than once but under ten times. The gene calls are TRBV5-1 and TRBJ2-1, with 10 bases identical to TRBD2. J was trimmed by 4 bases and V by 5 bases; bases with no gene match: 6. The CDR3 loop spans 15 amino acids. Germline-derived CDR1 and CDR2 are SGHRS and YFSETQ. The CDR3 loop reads CASSTPSGGYNEQFF. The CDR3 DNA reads TGCGCCAGCAGTACCCCTAGCGGGGGATACAATGAGCAGTTCTTC. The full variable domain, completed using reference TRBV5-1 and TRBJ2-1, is KAGVTQTPRYLIKTRGQQVTLSCSPISGHRSVSWYQQTPGQGLQFLFEYFSETQRNKGNFPGRFSGRQFSNSRSEMNVSTLELGDSALYLCASSTPSGGYNEQFFGPGTRLTVL.

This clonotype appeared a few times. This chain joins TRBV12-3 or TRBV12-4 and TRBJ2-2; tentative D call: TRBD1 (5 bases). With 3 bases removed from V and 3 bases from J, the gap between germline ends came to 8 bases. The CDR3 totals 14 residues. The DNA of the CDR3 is TGTGCCAGCAGTTTGACAGCCTACACCGGGGAGCTGTTTTTT. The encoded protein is CASSLTAYTGELFF.

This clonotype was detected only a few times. CDR3 amino acids: CSVVGDRAHNEQFF. DNA of the CDR3: TGCAGCGTTGTGGGGGACAGGGCCCACAATGAGCAGTTCTTC. The chain uses TRBV29-1 and TRBJ2-1; 9 bases are shared with TRBD1. The CDR3 spans 14 residues. J was trimmed by 5 bases and V by 4 bases; bases with no gene match: 6. The germline V gene encodes CDR1 SQVTM and CDR2 ANQGSEA.

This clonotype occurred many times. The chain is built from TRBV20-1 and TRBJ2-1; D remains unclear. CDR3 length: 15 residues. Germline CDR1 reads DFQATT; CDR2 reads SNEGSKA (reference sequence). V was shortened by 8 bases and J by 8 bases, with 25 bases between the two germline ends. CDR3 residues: CSSQIPGLDVDEQFF. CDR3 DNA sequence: TGCAGTTCCCAAATTCCGGGCCTCGACGTCGATGAGCAGTTCTTC.

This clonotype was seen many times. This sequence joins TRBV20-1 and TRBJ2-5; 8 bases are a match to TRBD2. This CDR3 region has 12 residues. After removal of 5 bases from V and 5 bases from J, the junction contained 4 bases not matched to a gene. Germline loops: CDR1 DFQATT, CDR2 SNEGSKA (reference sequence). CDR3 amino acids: CSAREGRETQYF. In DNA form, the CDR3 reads TGCAGTGCTCGGGAGGGGAGGGAGACCCAGTACTTC.

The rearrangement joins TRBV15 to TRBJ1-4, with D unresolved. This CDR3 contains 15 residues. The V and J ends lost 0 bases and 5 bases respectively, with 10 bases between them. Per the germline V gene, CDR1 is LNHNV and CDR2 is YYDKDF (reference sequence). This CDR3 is CATSRDKAPNEKLFF. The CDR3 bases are TGTGCCACCAGCAGAGATAAGGCCCCAAATGAAAAACTGTTTTTT.

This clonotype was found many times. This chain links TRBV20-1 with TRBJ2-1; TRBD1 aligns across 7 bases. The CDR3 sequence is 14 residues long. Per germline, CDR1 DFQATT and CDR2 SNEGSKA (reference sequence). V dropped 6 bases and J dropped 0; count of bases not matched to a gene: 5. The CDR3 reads CSARQGGSYNEQFF. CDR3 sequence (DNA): TGCAGTGCACGACAGGGTGGCTCCTACAATGAGCAGTTCTTC.

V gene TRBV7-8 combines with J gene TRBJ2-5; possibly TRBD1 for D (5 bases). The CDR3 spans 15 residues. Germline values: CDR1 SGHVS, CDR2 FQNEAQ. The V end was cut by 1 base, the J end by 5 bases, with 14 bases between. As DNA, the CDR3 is TGTGCCAGCAGCTTAGGAGGTTCCAGGGTGGAGACCCAGTACTTC. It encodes CASSLGGSRVETQYF.

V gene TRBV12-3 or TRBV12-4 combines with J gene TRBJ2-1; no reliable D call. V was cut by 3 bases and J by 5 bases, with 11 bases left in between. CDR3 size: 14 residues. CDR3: CASSLERNNNEQFF. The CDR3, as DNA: TGTGCCAGCAGTTTGGAACGGAATAACAATGAGCAGTTCTTC.

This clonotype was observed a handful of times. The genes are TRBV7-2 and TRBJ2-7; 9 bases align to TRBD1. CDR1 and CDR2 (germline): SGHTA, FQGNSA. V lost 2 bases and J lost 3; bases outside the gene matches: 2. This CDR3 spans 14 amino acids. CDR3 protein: CASSLLTGGYEQYF. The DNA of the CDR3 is TGTGCCAGCAGCTTATTGACAGGGGGCTACGAGCAGTACTTC.

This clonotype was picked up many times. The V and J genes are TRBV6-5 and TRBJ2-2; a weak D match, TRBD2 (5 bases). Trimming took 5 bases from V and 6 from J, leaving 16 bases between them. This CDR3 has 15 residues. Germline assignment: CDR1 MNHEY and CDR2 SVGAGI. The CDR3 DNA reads TGTGCCAGCAGTCTGGGCAGGACTTATTCCGGGGAGCTGTTTTTT. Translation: CASSLGRTYSGELFF.

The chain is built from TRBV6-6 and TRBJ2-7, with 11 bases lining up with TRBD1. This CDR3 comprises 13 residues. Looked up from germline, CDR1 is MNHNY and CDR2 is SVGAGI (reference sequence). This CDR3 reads CAAGQGASYEQYF. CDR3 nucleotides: TGTGCAGCCGGACAGGGGGCTTCCTACGAGCAGTACTTC.

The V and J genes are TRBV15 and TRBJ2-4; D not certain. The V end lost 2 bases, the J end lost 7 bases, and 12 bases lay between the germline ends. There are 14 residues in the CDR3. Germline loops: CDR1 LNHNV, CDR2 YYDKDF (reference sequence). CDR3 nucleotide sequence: TGTGCCACCAGCAGATCAAGACTGGGTAACATTCAGTACTTC. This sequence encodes CATSRSRLGNIQYF.

This CDR3 is CASSQRLDTQYF. The CDR3 nucleotides read TGTGCCAGCAGCCAGCGGTTAGATACGCAGTATTTT. The chain is built from TRBV7-2 and TRBJ2-3, with D maybe TRBD2 (5 bases). CDR3 length: 12 amino acids. V gave up 5 bases and J gave up 5 bases, with 8 bases separating them. Germline CDR1 and CDR2: SGHTA and FQGNSA. Full variable domain (missing parts from reference TRBV7-2 and TRBJ2-3): GAGVSQSPSNKVTEKGKDVELRCDPISGHTALYWYRQSLGQGLEFLIYFQGNSAPDKSGLPSDRFSAERTGGSVSTLTIQRTQQEDSAVYLCASSQRLDTQYFGPGTRLTVL.

The DNA of the CDR3 is TGTGCCAGCAGGGGTCGCAGCAATCAGCCCCAGCATTTT. Its protein product is CASRGRSNQPQHF. The V call is TRBV12-3 or TRBV12-4, the J call TRBJ1-5; D is uncertain. The CDR3 runs to 13 residues. V was trimmed by 6 bases and J by 1 base, leaving 7 bases between them.

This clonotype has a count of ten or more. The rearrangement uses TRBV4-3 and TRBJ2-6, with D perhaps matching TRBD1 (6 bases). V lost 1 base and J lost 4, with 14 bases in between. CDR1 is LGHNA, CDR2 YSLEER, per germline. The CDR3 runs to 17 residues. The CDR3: CASSQGAQGKGANVLTF. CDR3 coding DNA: TGCGCCAGCAGCCAAGGGGCCCAGGGGAAGGGGGCCAACGTCCTGACTTTC.

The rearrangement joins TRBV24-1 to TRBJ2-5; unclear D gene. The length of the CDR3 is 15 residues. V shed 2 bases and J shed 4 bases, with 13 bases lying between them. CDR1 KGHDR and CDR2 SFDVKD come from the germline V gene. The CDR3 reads CATSDSGAKGETQYF. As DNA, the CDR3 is TGTGCCACCAGTGATTCTGGAGCCAAGGGAGAGACCCAGTACTTC.

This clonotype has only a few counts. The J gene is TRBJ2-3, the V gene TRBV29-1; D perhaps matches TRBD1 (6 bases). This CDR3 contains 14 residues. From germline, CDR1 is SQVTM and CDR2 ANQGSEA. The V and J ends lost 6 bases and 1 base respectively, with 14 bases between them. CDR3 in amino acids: CSVADRRGTDTQYF. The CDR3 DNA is TGCAGCGTCGCTGACAGGCGAGGCACAGATACGCAGTATTTT.

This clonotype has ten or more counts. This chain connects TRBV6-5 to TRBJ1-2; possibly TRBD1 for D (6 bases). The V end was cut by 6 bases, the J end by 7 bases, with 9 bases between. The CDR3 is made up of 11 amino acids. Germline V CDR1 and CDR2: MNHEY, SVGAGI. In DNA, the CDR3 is TGTGCCAGCAGCACAGGGATTGGCTACACCTTC. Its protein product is CASSTGIGYTF.

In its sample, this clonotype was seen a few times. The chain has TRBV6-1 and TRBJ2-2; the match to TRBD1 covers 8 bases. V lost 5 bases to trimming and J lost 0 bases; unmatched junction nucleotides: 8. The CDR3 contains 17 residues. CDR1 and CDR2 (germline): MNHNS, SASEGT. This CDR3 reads CASSSPPTGANTGELFF. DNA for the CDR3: TGTGCCAGCAGTAGCCCCCCGACAGGGGCGAACACCGGGGAGCTGTTTTTT.

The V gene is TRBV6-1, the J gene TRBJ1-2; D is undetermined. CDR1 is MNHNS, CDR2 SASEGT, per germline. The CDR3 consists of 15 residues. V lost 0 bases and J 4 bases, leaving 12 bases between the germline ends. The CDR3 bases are TGTGCCAGCAGTGAAGCGAAAGTTGGCCGCTATGGCTACACCTTC. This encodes CASSEAKVGRYGYTF.